This passage covers 26 T cell receptor beta chains from one sample sequenced in a study of cytomegalovirus exposure and HLA in healthy donors. In the PCR, 60 Vbeta and 13 Jbeta primers were used. Generated by immunoSEQ multiplex PCR, the TCRdb table keeps only in-frame clones and is missing some. Among some 170,000 clones listed, more than 60% were seen once. The sample consisted of PBMCs. The receptors stem from a human donor in good health.

The chain uses TRBV10-1 and TRBJ2-2; 7 bases agree with TRBD2. CDR3 length: 16 residues. Germline loops: CDR1 WNHNN, CDR2 SYGVQD (reference sequence). The trim removed 0 bases at V and 4 bases at J, leaving 5 bases unmatched. CDR3 DNA sequence: TGCGCCAGCAGTGAGTCGGGGGGGGAAGGCACCGGGGAGCTGTTTTTT. This translates into CASSESGGEGTGELFF.

The chain recombines TRBV6-5 with TRBJ1-2, with 9 bases identical to TRBD1. The length of the CDR3 is 14 residues. Germline assignment: CDR1 MNHEY and CDR2 SVGAGI. With 2 bases clipped from V and 7 bases from J, the junction kept 5 bases outside the gene matches. CDR3 DNA: TGTGCCAGCAGTTACGGGACAGGGCTTGGTGGCTACACCTTC. This translates into CASSYGTGLGGYTF.

The CDR3 loop reads CASSLDSGAYNEQFF. CDR3 DNA sequence: TGTGCCAGCAGCTTAGATTCCGGGGCCTACAATGAGCAGTTCTTC. This sequence joins TRBV7-9 and TRBJ2-1, with D possibly matching TRBD2 (5 bases). V was trimmed by 1 base and J by 2 bases, leaving 9 bases between them. This CDR3 has 15 residues. Per germline, CDR1 SEHNR and CDR2 FQNEAQ (reference sequence).

The gene calls are TRBV19 and TRBJ1-6; TRBD1 is a possible D gene (5 bases). This CDR3 has 17 residues. Germline V lookup: CDR1 LNHDA, CDR2 SQIVND (reference sequence). V dropped 3 bases and J dropped 8 bases, with 20 bases sitting between them. CDR3 sequence reads: CASSIGPGRVMDSPLHF. For the CDR3, the DNA is TGTGCCAGTAGTATCGGCCCCGGCAGGGTGATGGATTCACCCCTCCACTTT.

This chain joins TRBV11-2 and TRBJ2-1, with 10 nucleotides matching TRBD2. Germline V gene data show CDR1 as SGHAT and CDR2 as FQNNGV. Trimming took 4 bases from V and 4 from J; bases not matched to a gene: 4. The CDR3 is 15 amino acids. The CDR3 sequence: CASSSSGGGYNEQFF. The DNA for the CDR3 is TGTGCCAGCAGCTCCAGCGGGGGGGGTTACAATGAGCAGTTCTTC.

The gene calls are TRBV5-4 and TRBJ2-3; D is unresolved. In germline, CDR1 is SGHNT, CDR2 YYREEE (reference sequence). The length of the CDR3 is 14 residues. The V end was cut by 5 bases, the J end by 1 base, with 11 bases between. The CDR3 sequence is CASRQIQRTDTQYF. The CDR3, as DNA: TGTGCCAGCAGACAGATCCAACGCACAGATACGCAGTATTTT.

The J gene is TRBJ1-3, the V gene TRBV4-2, with 9 bases identical to TRBD1. J was trimmed by 3 bases and V by 3 bases; bases with no gene match: 3. Germline assignment: CDR1 LGHNA and CDR2 YNFKEQ. The CDR3 consists of 15 residues. CDR3 DNA: TGTGCCAGCAGCCAGGACAGGGGCTTTGGAAACACCATATATTTT. Its translation is CASSQDRGFGNTIYF.

The chain links TRBV6-1 to TRBJ2-7; possibly TRBD1 for D (6 bases). Germline V gene data show CDR1 as MNHNS and CDR2 as SASEGT. The CDR3 consists of 13 residues. Trimming removed 4 bases from V and 4 bases from J, with 11 bases in between. CDR3 nucleotide sequence: TGTGCCAGCAGTGCGGACAGTACTTACGAGCAGTACTTC. Encoded protein: CASSADSTYEQYF.

The V gene is TRBV6-1, the J gene TRBJ2-3, with no clear D. CDR3 length: 14 amino acids. CDR1 MNHNS and CDR2 SASEGT come from the germline V gene. V lost 8 bases and J 4 bases, leaving 16 bases between the germline ends. This CDR3 reads CASFPSRKSDTQYF. The CDR3 nucleotides are TGTGCCAGCTTCCCGAGCAGGAAATCAGATACGCAGTATTTT.

The genes are TRBV5-4 and TRBJ2-5; no reliable D call. CDR3 length: 14 residues. Germline V CDR1 and CDR2: SGHNT, YYREEE (reference sequence). Trimming pared 0 bases from V and 2 bases from J, leaving 8 bases between. CDR3 amino acids: CASSLASPQETQYF. Written as DNA, the CDR3 is TGTGCCAGCAGCTTGGCCAGTCCACAAGAGACCCAGTACTTC.

This clone was detected a few times. The CDR3 DNA sequence: TGTGCCAGTAGTAACGGGGACAGGCCCAATGAGCAGTTCTTC. Protein product: CASSNGDRPNEQFF. This chain connects TRBV19 to TRBJ2-1; 8 positions agree with TRBD1. J was trimmed by 6 bases and V by 4 bases; bases with no gene match: 5. The CDR3 totals 14 residues. Germline loops: CDR1 LNHDA, CDR2 SQIVND (reference sequence).

The chain combines TRBV18 with TRBJ1-6; 7 bases match TRBD1. The CDR3 length is 14 residues. CDR1 KGHSH and CDR2 LQKENI come from the germline V gene. V shed 0 bases, J shed 11 bases, and the junction held 4 bases outside the gene matches. The CDR3 DNA sequence: TGTGCCAGCTCACCACCCCAGGGGGTTGCACCCCTCCACTTT. It is translated as CASSPPQGVAPLHF. The whole variable domain, filled in from reference TRBV18 and TRBJ1-6, reads NAGVMQNPRHLVRRRGQEARLRCSPMKGHSHVYWYRQLPEEGLKFMVYLQKENIIDESGMPKERFSAEFPKEGPSILRIQQVVRGDSAAYFCASSPPQGVAPLHFGNGTRLTVT.

This clone was detected only once. CDR3 nucleotides: TGCGCCAGCAGCCAACCCACTAGCGGGGGGGCCAGGGAGCAGTACTTC. The encoded protein is CASSQPTSGGAREQYF. The rearrangement links TRBV4-1 to TRBJ2-7; 13 bases are shared with TRBD2. CDR3 length: 16 amino acids. Germline V CDR1 and CDR2: MGHRA, YSYEKL. The junction had 8 bases not matched to a gene; V was cut back by 2 bases and J by 7 bases.

The chain carries TRBV7-2 and TRBJ1-1, with 8 nucleotides matching TRBD1. Germline V gene data show CDR1 as SGHTA and CDR2 as FQGNSA. This CDR3 spans 15 amino acids. V was pared by 5 bases and J by 0 bases, with 5 bases of the junction left unmatched. CDR3 in amino acids: CASSPRTGLNTEAFF. The CDR3, as DNA: TGTGCCAGCAGCCCGAGGACAGGGTTGAACACTGAAGCTTTCTTT.

The chain couples TRBV27 to TRBJ2-3, with D perhaps matching TRBD1 (6 bases). Germline CDR1 and CDR2: MNHEY and SMNVEV (reference sequence). V shed 5 bases and J shed 0 bases, with 9 bases lying between them. The CDR3 has 14 residues. This CDR3 reads CASSLGQSTDTQYF. CDR3 nucleotides: TGTGCCAGCAGTCTCGGACAGAGCACAGATACGCAGTATTTT.

This chain connects TRBV6-1 to TRBJ1-1, with D possibly matching TRBD1 (6 bases). Germline V lookup: CDR1 MNHNS, CDR2 SASEGT. The CDR3 is 16 residues long. Trimming cost V 6 bases and J 1 base, with 18 bases left between them. Here the CDR3 reads CASREQPQQGNTEAFF. CDR3 DNA sequence: TGTGCCAGCAGAGAACAACCCCAACAGGGGAACACTGAAGCTTTCTTT.

The chain employs TRBV19 and TRBJ1-5; unclear D gene. Deletions cut 9 bases from V and 0 bases from J, with 12 bases between. The germline gives CDR1 LNHDA, CDR2 SQIVND (reference sequence). The CDR3 has 14 residues. The CDR3 region is CASRGMGSNQPQHF. DNA for the CDR3: TGTGCCAGCCGCGGCATGGGTAGCAATCAGCCCCAGCATTTT.

A single count supports this clone. The V and J genes are TRBV6-5 and TRBJ2-1, with 10 bases identical to TRBD2. Germline-derived CDR1 and CDR2 are MNHEY and SVGAGI. Trimming at V came to 2 bases and at J to 7 bases, leaving 5 bases not matched to a gene. CDR3 length: 15 residues. CDR3 region: CASSYKRGGINEQFF. CDR3 coding DNA: TGTGCCAGCAGTTACAAGCGGGGGGGGATAAATGAGCAGTTCTTC.

The chain links TRBV7-2 to TRBJ1-3; D ambiguous. The V and J ends lost 3 bases and 0 bases respectively, with 6 bases between them. The germline V gene encodes CDR1 SGHTA and CDR2 FQGNSA. CDR3 length equals 14 residues. CDR3: CASSFEVSGNTIYF. The CDR3 region has the DNA TGTGCCAGCAGCTTCGAGGTCTCTGGAAACACCATATATTTT.

The gene calls are TRBV5-4 and TRBJ2-3; D is ambiguous. V was pared by 4 bases and J by 2 bases, with 11 bases between. Looked up from germline, CDR1 is SGHNT and CDR2 is YYREEE (reference sequence). The CDR3 is 14 residues long. CDR3 nucleotide sequence: TGTGCCAGCAGCCCCTCCGGGTCCACAGATACGCAGTATTTT. Its protein product is CASSPSGSTDTQYF.

In this sample, this clone turned up once. The chain links TRBV7-3 to TRBJ2-3; 9 nucleotides agree with TRBD1. CDR3 length: 15 residues. V shed 5 bases and J 8 bases; nucleotides not matched to a gene: 11. Per the germline V gene, CDR1 is SGHTA and CDR2 is FQGTGA. Here the CDR3 reads CASSQTGTGPGTQYF. CDR3 DNA: TGTGCCAGCAGCCAGACCGGGACAGGGCCCGGTACGCAGTATTTT. The entire variable domain, with the rest obtained from reference TRBV7-3 and TRBJ2-3, is as follows: GAGVSQTPSNKVTEKGKYVELRCDPISGHTALYWYRQSLGQGPEFLIYFQGTGAADDSGLPNDRFFAVRPEGSVSTLKIQRTERGDSAVYLCASSQTGTGPGTQYFGPGTRLTVL.

V gene TRBV5-4 combines with J gene TRBJ1-6, with TRBD1 as a possible D gene (6 bases). This CDR3 spans 18 amino acids. CDR1 is SGHNT, CDR2 YYREEE, per germline (reference sequence). The ends were cut back, 1 base at V and 0 bases at J, with 14 bases in the middle. This CDR3 is CASSLREGGSSYNSPLHF. The DNA for the CDR3 is TGTGCCAGCAGCTTGCGGGAGGGGGGGAGCTCCTATAATTCACCCCTCCACTTT.

The J gene is TRBJ2-7, the V gene TRBV7-2; 7 bases line up with TRBD1. CDR1 SGHTA and CDR2 FQGNSA come from the germline V gene. This CDR3 region has 14 residues. The V gene end was trimmed by 1 base and the J gene end by 5 bases; junction bases not matched to a gene: 5. CDR3 bases: TGTGCCAGCAGCTTAGAAGGGGGCGGCCACGAGCAGTACTTC. Translation gives CASSLEGGGHEQYF.

J is TRBJ2-5 and V is TRBV18; TRBD2 agrees at 9 bases. The germline V gene has CDR1 KGHSH and CDR2 LQKENI. The ends lost 3 bases at V and 2 bases at J; junction bases unmatched: 4. CDR3 size: 15 residues. The CDR3 region has the DNA TGTGCCAGCTCACCCCCGACTAGCGGACAAGAGACCCAGTACTTC. Its protein is CASSPPTSGQETQYF.

The sample holds a few counts of this clone. The rearrangement links TRBV6-5 to TRBJ2-7; D is possibly TRBD2 (5 bases). This CDR3 is built from 13 residues. Germline V lookup: CDR1 MNHEY, CDR2 SVGAGI. Between the trimmed V and J ends, which lost 6 bases and 2 bases, there was a span of 11 bases. CDR3 amino acids: CASSRGPTYEQYF. In DNA form, the CDR3 reads TGTGCCAGCAGCCGCGGGCCAACCTACGAGCAGTACTTC.

The V gene is TRBV19, the J gene TRBJ1-2; 7 bases match TRBD1. V shed 6 bases, J shed 5 bases, and the junction held 9 bases outside the gene matches. The length of the CDR3 is 14 residues. Germline V gene lookup returns CDR1 LNHDA and CDR2 SQIVND (reference sequence). In nucleotides, the CDR3 is TGTGCCAGTAGAAACCAGGGGGTCAGATATGGCTACACCTTC. It specifies CASRNQGVRYGYTF.